Listed here are 27 T cell receptor beta chains from one sample, sequenced in a study of identifying expanded T cells in peripheral blood. The repertoire was sequenced with immunoSEQ multiplex PCR; TCRdb's copy has only in-frame clones and lacks some. The data hold more than 90,000 clones, with roughly 85% observed a single time. Sequencing was carried out using blood. The receptors originated from a person aged 18 to 75 in good health.

This clone has more than one count but fewer than ten. This chain uses TRBV6-5 with TRBJ1-1; possibly TRBD1 for D (6 bases). V was pared by 6 bases and J by 1 base, with 12 bases between. CDR3 length: 14 amino acids. CDR1 and CDR2 (germline): MNHEY, SVGAGI. The CDR3 DNA reads as TGTGCCAGCAGCCTCCTAGGGGGGAACACTGAAGCTTTCTTT. Encoded protein: CASSLLGGNTEAFF.

This clone was counted only a few times. This specimen includes other DNA sequences encoding the same CDR3. This chain links TRBV27 with TRBJ2-5; D assignment may be TRBD1 or TRBD2 (6 bases each). Germline CDR1 reads MNHEY; CDR2 reads SMNVEV (reference sequence). The CDR3 extends over 13 amino acids. With 4 bases removed from V and 4 bases from J, the gap between germline ends came to 10 bases. The CDR3: CASSSRGRETQYF. As DNA, the CDR3 is TGTGCCAGCAGTTCCCGGGGGCGAGAGACCCAGTACTTC.

The V call is TRBV15, the J call TRBJ2-5, with 8 bases fitting TRBD2. The CDR3 spans 16 residues. In germline, CDR1 is LNHNV, CDR2 YYDKDF (reference sequence). Trimming removed 5 bases from V and 5 bases from J; junction bases left unmatched: 13. DNA of the CDR3: TGTGCCACCAGCGGGGGCCCGGGACTAGTGGGGGAGACCCAGTACTTC. Translating it yields CATSGGPGLVGETQYF.

The chain links TRBV4-1 to TRBJ2-7; D gene ambiguous. Between the trimmed V and J ends, which lost 2 bases and 5 bases, there was a span of 10 bases. The CDR3 length is 13 residues. CDR1 and CDR2 (germline): MGHRA, YSYEKL. This chain's CDR3 is CASSQPGVDEQYF. The DNA of the CDR3 is TGCGCCAGCAGCCAACCTGGGGTGGACGAGCAGTACTTC.

The gene calls are TRBV4-2 and TRBJ2-7; either TRBD1 or TRBD2 may fit D (5 bases each). Germline values: CDR1 LGHNA, CDR2 YNFKEQ. This CDR3 has 15 amino acids. The germline V and J ends were trimmed by 0 bases and 0 bases, with 9 bases remaining between them. For the CDR3, the DNA is TGTGCCAGCAGCCAAGAGGGGACCTACTCCTACGAGCAGTACTTC. It specifies CASSQEGTYSYEQYF.

The chain employs TRBV4-3 and TRBJ2-5, with a weak D call TRBD1 (6 bases). The CDR3 sequence is 15 residues long. Germline V gene lookup returns CDR1 LGHNA and CDR2 YSLEER. The germline V and J ends were trimmed by 1 base and 5 bases, with 14 bases remaining between them. DNA of the CDR3: TGCGCCAGCAGCCAAGTATGGGACATGGGGGAGACCCAGTACTTC. Its protein product is CASSQVWDMGETQYF.

The chain joins TRBV5-5 to TRBJ1-4; TRBD1 agrees at 9 bases. The junction had 9 bases not matched to a gene; V was cut back by 4 bases and J by 2 bases. This CDR3 is built from 17 residues. Per the germline V gene, CDR1 is SGHKS and CDR2 is YYEKEE (reference sequence). CDR3 nucleotides: TGTGCCAGCAGCCCCGGGACAGGGTATCACACTAATGAAAAACTGTTTTTT. This translates into CASSPGTGYHTNEKLFF.

This clone was found once. V gene TRBV7-9 combines with J gene TRBJ1-6; D not certain. The CDR3 spans 16 residues. From germline, CDR1 is SEHNR and CDR2 FQNEAQ (reference sequence). Trimming removed 4 bases at V and 0 bases at J, with 10 bases between. The CDR3 bases are TGTGCCAGCAGCTCCCCGGGGAGCTCCTATAATTCACCCCTCCACTTT. Its translation: CASSSPGSSYNSPLHF.

The chain couples TRBV13 to TRBJ1-6; D may be TRBD1 (5 bases). The V and J ends lost 7 bases and 9 bases respectively, with 16 bases between them. The CDR3 has 14 residues. Germline loops: CDR1 PRHDT, CDR2 FYEKMQ (reference sequence). The DNA of the CDR3 is TGTGCCAGCACCCTAACGGGGGGAGGTTCACCCCTCCACTTT. It yields the protein CASTLTGGGSPLHF.

The chain uses TRBV27 and TRBJ1-1; a weak D match, TRBD1 (6 bases). Germline CDR1 MNHEY, CDR2 SMNVEV (reference sequence). CDR3 length: 13 residues. V was pared by 6 bases and J by 3 bases, with 11 bases between. The CDR3 reads CASSLGGDTEAFF. The DNA of the CDR3 is TGTGCCAGCAGCCTTGGGGGCGACACTGAAGCTTTCTTT.

This chain connects TRBV2 to TRBJ2-3; D ambiguous. Trimming removed 6 bases from V and 7 bases from J, with 8 bases in between. Per germline, CDR1 SNHLY and CDR2 FYNNEI. This CDR3 has 11 residues. This CDR3 reads CASRTVNTQYF. The CDR3, as DNA: TGTGCCAGCAGGACTGTTAATACGCAGTATTTT.

This chain links TRBV21-1 with TRBJ1-1; the D segment call TRBD1 is taken from the table without a DNA check. TRBV21-1 constitutes a pseudogene. This CDR3 spans 15 amino acids. Here the CDR3 reads CASSKGARENTEAFF. The CDR3 coding sequence is TGTGCCAGCAGCAAAGGGGCCAGGGAGAACACTGAAGCTTTCTTT.

The chain has TRBV29-1 and TRBJ2-1, with D unclear. Trimming shortened V by 0 bases and J by 3 bases, and 15 bases separated the two germline ends. Looked up from germline, CDR1 is SQVTM and CDR2 is ANQGSEA. This CDR3 is built from 16 residues. The CDR3 is CSVEDSRGSSYNEQFF. CDR3 nucleotide sequence: TGCAGCGTTGAAGATAGTCGAGGCAGCAGCTACAATGAGCAGTTCTTC.

The J gene is TRBJ1-1, the V gene TRBV7-8, with 7 bases aligning to TRBD1. With 7 bases clipped from V and 2 bases from J, the junction kept 13 bases outside the gene matches. CDR3 length equals 16 residues. Per the germline V gene, CDR1 is SGHVS and CDR2 is FQNEAQ. The CDR3, as DNA: TGTGCCAGCATTTTAGCGGGGACAGCCTTAAACACTGAAGCTTTCTTT. It translates to CASILAGTALNTEAFF.

The chain joins TRBV7-9 to TRBJ1-1; the D is unclear. The CDR3 is 13 residues long. Germline loops: CDR1 SEHNR, CDR2 FQNEAQ (reference sequence). V was pared by 3 bases and J by 4 bases, with 9 bases between. The CDR3 sequence is CASSFFSSTEAFF. The CDR3 coding sequence is TGTGCCAGCAGCTTCTTTAGCAGCACTGAAGCTTTCTTT.

V is TRBV18 and J is TRBJ1-6; D call uncertain. Trimming stripped 5 bases from V and 8 bases from J, with 13 bases between. This CDR3 contains 14 residues. Germline CDR1 is KGHSH and CDR2 is LQKENI. The CDR3 DNA reads TGTGCCAGCTCATCTACGGAATACGATTCACCCCTCCACTTT. Protein sequence: CASSSTEYDSPLHF. Full variable domain (missing parts from reference TRBV18 and TRBJ1-6): NAGVMQNPRHLVRRRGQEARLRCSPMKGHSHVYWYRQLPEEGLKFMVYLQKENIIDESGMPKERFSAEFPKEGPSILRIQQVVRGDSAAYFCASSSTEYDSPLHFGNGTRLTVT.

The J gene is TRBJ1-1, the V gene TRBV2; TRBD1 agrees at 9 bases. With V trimmed by 5 bases and J by 1 base, 5 bases remained unmatched. The germline V gene has CDR1 SNHLY and CDR2 FYNNEI. The CDR3 runs to 15 residues. In DNA, the CDR3 is TGTGCCAGCAGTCAACAGGGGGCCCAGAACACTGAAGCTTTCTTT. Its protein is CASSQQGAQNTEAFF.

The chain employs TRBV7-7 and TRBJ2-7, with 7 positions matching TRBD1. Germline V gene data show CDR1 as SSHAT and CDR2 as FNYEAQ (reference sequence). This CDR3 region has 15 residues. V shed 5 bases and J 3 bases; nucleotides not matched to a gene: 10. The CDR3 here is CASSLRPGQNYEQYF. For the CDR3, the DNA is TGTGCCAGCAGCCTCCGACCGGGACAGAACTACGAGCAGTACTTC.

The chain links TRBV5-1 to TRBJ1-1; 7 positions agree with TRBD1. The germline gives CDR1 SGHRS, CDR2 YFSETQ. The J segment lost 1 base and the V segment lost 4 bases, leaving 4 bases of the junction unmatched. The CDR3 spans 14 residues. The CDR3 reads CASSSWTGNTEAFF. The CDR3 DNA sequence: TGCGCCAGCAGCAGCTGGACAGGGAACACTGAAGCTTTCTTT.

The chain has TRBV7-9 and TRBJ2-2; D is unclear. This CDR3 has 13 amino acids. Germline assignment: CDR1 SEHNR and CDR2 FQNEAQ (reference sequence). V was pared by 4 bases and J by 6 bases, with 9 bases between. The CDR3 is CASSSDSAGELFF. CDR3 coding DNA: TGTGCCAGCAGCTCCGACTCTGCCGGGGAGCTGTTTTTT.

With regard to this clone: At the DNA level, this CDR3 is encoded by other sequences in the same sample as well. The chain is built from TRBV4-3 and TRBJ2-5, with 10 bases matching TRBD1. This CDR3 spans 14 amino acids. V dropped 3 bases and J dropped 5; count of bases not matched to a gene: 3. Germline assignment: CDR1 LGHNA and CDR2 YSLEER. The CDR3 loop reads CASSQGQGRETQYF. CDR3 coding DNA: TGCGCCAGCAGCCAGGGACAGGGGAGGGAGACCCAGTACTTC.

CDR3 DNA sequence: TGTGCCAGTAGTATCGACGTACCCGTCTTAAATGAAAAACTGTTTTTT. It yields the protein CASSIDVPVLNEKLFF. The genes are TRBV19 and TRBJ1-4; D unclear. In germline, CDR1 is LNHDA, CDR2 SQIVND (reference sequence). V was clipped by 3 bases and J by 5 bases, with 16 bases between them. This CDR3 comprises 16 residues.

The chain recombines TRBV2 with TRBJ1-6, with unresolved D. The CDR3 totals 14 residues. Trimming cost V 2 bases and J 9 bases, with 11 bases left between them. Germline V gene data show CDR1 as SNHLY and CDR2 as FYNNEI. The CDR3 region is CASSENWESSPLHF. For the CDR3, the DNA is TGTGCCAGCAGTGAAAATTGGGAGTCTTCACCCCTCCACTTT.

V is TRBV9 and J is TRBJ2-3; D perhaps matches TRBD2 (5 bases). Germline lookup yields CDR1 SGDLS and CDR2 YYNGEE. V lost 3 bases, J lost 0 bases, and 14 bases lay in between. The CDR3 is made up of 16 amino acids. CDR3 protein: CASSGGWGPSTDTQYF. The CDR3 DNA is TGTGCCAGCAGCGGCGGGTGGGGTCCTAGCACAGATACGCAGTATTTT.

The V call is TRBV27, the J call TRBJ2-7; 9 nucleotides agree with TRBD1. V trimming: 2 bases; J trimming: 5 bases; junction bases outside the gene matches: 7. The CDR3 loop spans 15 amino acids. In germline, CDR1 is MNHEY, CDR2 SMNVEV (reference sequence). The chain's CDR3 is CASSLTGTGRNEQYF. The CDR3 DNA follows: TGTGCCAGCAGTTTAACGGGGACAGGGAGGAACGAGCAGTACTTC.

This chain joins TRBV6-5 and TRBJ1-3, with TRBD1 identical over 8 bases. Germline CDR1 reads MNHEY; CDR2 reads SVGAGI. The ends lost 6 bases at V and 2 bases at J; junction bases unmatched: 6. CDR3 length equals 15 residues. In nucleotides, the CDR3 is TGTGCCAGCAGATTGGGGACAGGACCTGGAAACACCATATATTTT. This gives the protein CASRLGTGPGNTIYF.

V and J are TRBV30 and TRBJ1-5, with D uncertain. Germline CDR1 and CDR2: GTSNPN and SVGIG (reference sequence). This CDR3 is 14 amino acids long. V lost 0 bases, J lost 4 bases, and 10 bases lay in between. CDR3 protein: CAWSVGPRNQPQHF. For the CDR3, the DNA is TGTGCCTGGAGTGTAGGCCCCAGAAATCAGCCCCAGCATTTT.